Presented here are 8 T cell receptor beta chains from one specimen sequenced in a study of T-cell memory formation after mild COVID-19. In TCRdb, the 5' RACE reads were re-called with MiXCR into one record per CDR3 protein. The sample shows approximately 250,000 distinct CDR3 sequences, under 20% of them seen only once. Sequenced sample: PBMCs or a T cell subset sorted from them (not recorded which). These receptors were obtained from a young man who had mild COVID-19 (a few samples of this study predate the infection). Cell type and time point are not known.

This clonotype has a count of ten or more. This chain links TRBV24-1 with TRBJ2-5; possibly TRBD2 for D (6 bases). The length of the CDR3 is 13 residues. The germline CDR1 and CDR2 sequences are KGHDR and SFDVKD. Trimming took off 4 bases at V and 1 base at J, with 6 bases between the two ends. The CDR3 region is CATSDGSQETQYF. CDR3 bases: TGTGCCACCAGTGACGGGAGCCAAGAGACCCAGTACTTC.

The rearrangement links TRBV7-7 to TRBJ2-2; D gene uncertain. From germline, CDR1 is SSHAT and CDR2 FNYEAQ (reference sequence). The ends were cut back, 0 bases at V and 8 bases at J, with 10 bases in the middle. The CDR3 is 14 residues long. The CDR3, as DNA: TGTGCCAGCAGCTTAGCGCCTTCGCAGGGGGAGCTGTTTTTT. This encodes CASSLAPSQGELFF.

V usage is TRBV19 and J usage is TRBJ2-7; D is perhaps TRBD2 (5 bases). CDR1 and CDR2 (germline): LNHDA, SQIVND (reference sequence). V dropped 6 bases and J dropped 3 bases, with 18 bases sitting between them. The CDR3 totals 15 residues. CDR3 nucleotides: TGTGCCAGTAGCCGCCCCAATCGGACTTTCTACGAGCAGTACGTC. Its protein product is CASSRPNRTFYEQYV.

The chain combines TRBV27 with TRBJ2-7; a possible D gene is TRBD1 (6 bases). The CDR3 has 14 residues. Per the germline V gene, CDR1 is MNHEY and CDR2 is SMNVEV (reference sequence). Trimming removed 3 bases from V and 0 bases from J, with 9 bases in between. The DNA of the CDR3 is TGTGCCAGCAGTTTCCGGACAGACTCCTACGAGCAGTACTTC. Translation: CASSFRTDSYEQYF.

This clonotype was seen a handful of times. The chain uses TRBV7-3 and TRBJ2-1; the D gene could be TRBD1 or TRBD2 (6 bases each). CDR3 length: 14 amino acids. Trimming pared 2 bases from V and 8 bases from J, leaving 13 bases between. Germline V CDR1 and CDR2: SGHTA, FQGTGA. The CDR3 reads CASSLSGAVHEQFF. CDR3 DNA sequence: TGTGCCAGCAGCTTATCGGGGGCAGTTCATGAGCAGTTCTTC. The full variable domain, rest sourced from reference TRBV7-3 and TRBJ2-1, is GAGVSQTPSNKVTEKGKYVELRCDPISGHTALYWYRQSLGQGPEFLIYFQGTGAADDSGLPNDRFFAVRPEGSVSTLKIQRTERGDSAVYLCASSLSGAVHEQFFGPGTRLTVL.

V usage is TRBV29-1 and J usage is TRBJ2-3; TRBD2 agrees at 15 bases. Germline CDR1 and CDR2: SQVTM and ANQGSEA. V was clipped by 6 bases and J by 0 bases; unmatched bases: 4. The CDR3 extends over 16 amino acids. The CDR3 region is CSVGTSGGISTDTQYF. CDR3 bases: TGCAGCGTCGGGACTAGCGGGGGGATTAGCACAGATACGCAGTATTTT.

The table lists this clonotype with a few counts. The chain employs TRBV5-1 and TRBJ1-2, with 12 bases fitting TRBD1. CDR1 SGHRS and CDR2 YFSETQ come from the germline V gene. CDR3 length: 15 amino acids. V was pared by 3 bases and J by 5 bases, with 5 bases of the junction left unmatched. CDR3 sequence (DNA): TGCGCCAGCAGCTCCCAGGGACAGGGGGCGTATGGCTACACCTTC. Amino acids: CASSSQGQGAYGYTF.

The chain has TRBV6-6 and TRBJ2-3; 7 bases agree with TRBD1. Losses at the gene ends were 2 bases for V and 0 bases for J; bases not matched to a gene: 5. CDR3 length: 16 residues. CDR1 is MNHNY, CDR2 SVGAGI, per germline (reference sequence). Written as DNA, the CDR3 is TGTGCCAGCAGTTACGGGACAGAACAAAGCACAGATACGCAGTATTTT. Its protein is CASSYGTEQSTDTQYF.